The next 16 T cell receptor beta chains were all read from a single sample in a study of blood T cell repertoires in COVID-19. Using immunoSEQ multiplex PCR, the repertoire was profiled, and TCRdb retains in-frame clones only, with some absent. The sample lists about 220,000 clones; about 79% were seen once. Sequencing used peripheral blood. These receptors all stem from a man aged 35 to 55 who had recovered from COVID-19.

The CDR3 nucleotides read TGTGCCAGCAGCCCCCGCCCCCGGACAGGGTACAATGAGCAGTTCTTC. As protein: CASSPRPRTGYNEQFF. The chain has TRBV11-2 and TRBJ2-1; 8 nucleotides match TRBD1. Trimming took 5 bases from V and 4 from J; bases not matched to a gene: 10. The CDR3 is made up of 16 amino acids. In germline, CDR1 is SGHAT, CDR2 FQNNGV.

The chain uses TRBV5-6 and TRBJ2-1; 7 bases are a match to TRBD2. The CDR3 spans 15 residues. The germline CDR1 and CDR2 sequences are SGHDT and YYEEEE. With V trimmed by 0 bases and J by 8 bases, 8 bases remained unmatched. CDR3: CASSLVWAGEDEQFF. The CDR3 DNA reads TGTGCCAGCAGCTTGGTCTGGGCGGGGGAGGATGAGCAGTTCTTC.

The J gene is TRBJ1-1, the V gene TRBV2; the match to TRBD1 covers 8 bases. J was trimmed by 4 bases and V by 7 bases; bases with no gene match: 5. From germline, CDR1 is SNHLY and CDR2 FYNNEI. The CDR3 spans 13 residues. CDR3 coding DNA: TGTGCCAGCAACCTAGACAGGGGCACTGAAGCTTTCTTT. This gives the protein CASNLDRGTEAFF.

The chain is built from TRBV5-5 and TRBJ2-5; the match to TRBD2 covers 12 bases. This CDR3 is 16 amino acids long. Trimming cost V 4 bases and J 5 bases; bases outside gene matches: 9. Germline CDR1 reads SGHKS; CDR2 reads YYEKEE (reference sequence). CDR3 coding DNA: TGTGCCAGCAGCCCTAGCGGGGGGGCTGGGAGGGAGACCCAGTACTTC. It yields the protein CASSPSGGAGRETQYF.

The genes are TRBV7-9 and TRBJ2-7; D unresolved. Germline CDR1 and CDR2: SEHNR and FQNEAQ (reference sequence). The CDR3 is made up of 11 amino acids. The V end was cut by 4 bases, the J end by 6 bases, with 7 bases between. This CDR3 is CASSSLSEQYF. The CDR3 DNA sequence: TGTGCCAGCAGCTCCCTTAGCGAGCAGTACTTC.

The chain employs TRBV30 and TRBJ2-3, with D maybe TRBD1 (6 bases). This CDR3 has 15 amino acids. V was cut by 3 bases and J by 2 bases, with 15 bases left in between. Germline V gene lookup returns CDR1 GTSNPN and CDR2 SVGIG (reference sequence). CDR3 in amino acids: CAWSLTGSLTDTQYF. The CDR3 region has the DNA TGTGCCTGGAGCCTCACAGGGAGCCTCACAGATACGCAGTATTTT. Full variable domain (remainder filled in from reference TRBV30 and TRBJ2-3): SQTIHQWPATLVQPVGSPLSLECTVEGTSNPNLYWYRQAAGRGLQLLFYSVGIGQISSEVPQNLSASRPQDRQFILSSKKLLLSDSGFYLCAWSLTGSLTDTQYFGPGTRLTVL.

The chain employs TRBV6-5 and TRBJ2-7; TRBD1 matches 7 bases. This CDR3 spans 15 amino acids. CDR1 is MNHEY, CDR2 SVGAGI, per germline. V shed 3 bases, J shed 2 bases, and the junction held 7 bases outside the gene matches. This chain's CDR3 is CASSYLGTATYEQYF. The CDR3, as DNA: TGTGCCAGCAGTTATCTCGGGACAGCCACCTACGAGCAGTACTTC.

The V call is TRBV2, the J call TRBJ1-1; 12 bases map to TRBD1. Trimming at V came to 10 bases and at J to 11 bases, leaving 8 bases not matched to a gene. The CDR3 spans 12 residues. Germline CDR1 reads SNHLY; CDR2 reads FYNNEI. CDR3 sequence: CATRDRGRGAFF. In nucleotides, the CDR3 is TGTGCCACCCGGGACAGGGGGCGAGGGGCTTTCTTT.

This clone showed up just a few times. This rearrangement joins TRBV3-1 (or the pseudogene TRBV3-2) to TRBJ1-6, with 10 bases lining up with TRBD1. This CDR3 spans 15 amino acids. Trimming removed 6 bases from V and 9 bases from J; junction bases left unmatched: 8. The germline CDR1 and CDR2 sequences are LGHDT and YNNKEL (reference sequence). The CDR3 DNA reads TGTGCCAGCAGGCCTCCGGGACAGGGGTTTTCACCCCTCCACTTT. This encodes CASRPPGQGFSPLHF.

Notes on this clone: Germline is not matched at one junction end, which may reflect a read error. V and J are TRBV10-3 and TRBJ2-3; perhaps TRBD2 as D (7 bases). CDR1 is ENHRY, CDR2 SYGVKD, per germline. CDR3 length equals 15 residues. The CDR3 DNA sequence: TGTGCCATCAGTGAGTCCTGGGGGGGCACGGATACGCAGTATTTT. It encodes CAISESWGGTDTQYF.

This chain links TRBV9 with TRBJ1-1; D may be TRBD1 (5 bases). This CDR3 is 15 amino acids long. Germline CDR1 and CDR2: SGDLS and YYNGEE. With 0 bases removed from V and 0 bases from J, the gap between germline ends came to 9 bases. The CDR3 nucleotides are TGTGCCAGCAGCGTAGGCGGGGCAATGAACACTGAAGCTTTCTTT. Translation gives CASSVGGAMNTEAFF. Full variable domain (outside the CDR3, taken from reference TRBV9 and TRBJ1-1): DSGVTQTPKHLITATGQRVTLRCSPRSGDLSVYWYQQSLDQGLQFLIQYYNGEERAKGNILERFSAQQFPDLHSELNLSSLELGDSALYFCASSVGGAMNTEAFFGQGTRLTVV.

V usage is TRBV3-1 (or the pseudogene TRBV3-2) and J usage is TRBJ1-4, with a tentative D call TRBD1 (5 bases). This CDR3 spans 15 amino acids. V lost 1 base and J lost 7, with 13 bases in between. The germline CDR1 and CDR2 sequences are LGHDT and YNNKEL (reference sequence). CDR3 in amino acids: CASSQGGGFFEKLFF. The CDR3, as DNA: TGTGCCAGCAGCCAAGGGGGGGGTTTCTTTGAAAAACTGTTTTTT.

The chain combines TRBV5-6 with TRBJ2-1, with 8 positions matching TRBD2. Germline CDR1 reads SGHDT; CDR2 reads YYEEEE. CDR3 length: 17 amino acids. Trimming at V came to 4 bases and at J to 7 bases, leaving 16 bases not matched to a gene. Written as DNA, the CDR3 is TGTGCCAGCAGCAATTTGCCCGGGACTAGATGGGGGAATGAGCAGTTCTTC. Translating it yields CASSNLPGTRWGNEQFF.

J is TRBJ2-3 and V is TRBV29-1; 10 bases align to TRBD1. Germline V gene lookup returns CDR1 SQVTM and CDR2 ANQGSEA. J was trimmed by 6 bases and V by 5 bases; bases with no gene match: 17. The CDR3 is 17 residues long. CDR3 protein: CSVQGGPGQGPTDTQYF. For the CDR3, the DNA is TGCAGCGTTCAGGGTGGTCCGGGACAGGGGCCCACGGATACGCAGTATTTT.

The CDR3 sequence is CASSLALRGGPGNTIYF. For the CDR3, the DNA is TGTGCCAGCAGCTTAGCGCTTAGGGGAGGACCTGGAAACACCATATATTTT. The chain joins TRBV7-9 to TRBJ1-3, with D perhaps matching TRBD1 (5 bases). The V and J ends lost 0 bases and 2 bases respectively, with 14 bases between them. Germline lookup yields CDR1 SEHNR and CDR2 FQNEAQ (reference sequence). The CDR3 loop spans 17 amino acids. The full variable domain, rest sourced from reference TRBV7-9 and TRBJ1-3, is DTGVSQNPRHKITKRGQNVTFRCDPISEHNRLYWYRQTLGQGPEFLTYFQNEAQLEKSRLLSDRFSAERPKGSFSTLEIQRTEQGDSAMYLCASSLALRGGPGNTIYFGEGSWLTVV.

The gene calls are TRBV6-2 or TRBV6-3 and TRBJ2-4; possible D gene TRBD1, 6 bases. This CDR3 comprises 14 residues. V was pared by 2 bases and J by 9 bases, with 14 bases between. Germline V lookup: CDR1 MNHEY, CDR2 SVGEGT. The CDR3 region is CASSYDDRRSIQYF. CDR3 bases: TGTGCCAGCAGTTACGACGACAGGCGTTCCATTCAGTACTTC.